Sequencing of this T cell receptor beta chain was carried out in a study of shared clonotypes between healthy human individuals. Study-level background: The study enrolled a couple of women and a few men aged 18 to 49.

TCRdb's table, derived via immunoSEQ multiplex PCR, lists solely in-frame clones and lacks some. Of more than 2,000,000 clones in the sample, approximately 95% were seen once. Deletions cut 0 bases from V and 3 bases from J, with 12 bases between. The CDR3 has 15 residues. The V gene's germline CDR1 is SGHRS and CDR2 YFSETQ. The material sequenced was naive CD4+ T cells from PBMCs. Subset indicated: CD45RA+ positively selected. V usage is TRBV5-1 and J usage is TRBJ1-1, with D maybe TRBD1 (5 bases). This receptor was identified in a man aged 18 to 35 in good health. Some clones in this sample may be carry-over from other donors' samples. CDR3 protein: CASSLEGSEDTEAFF. Written as DNA, the CDR3 is TGCGCCAGCAGCTTGGAGGGGTCTGAGGACACTGAAGCTTTCTTT. Together with reference TRBV5-1 and TRBJ1-1, the CDR3 gives the full variable domain: KAGVTQTPRYLIKTRGQQVTLSCSPISGHRSVSWYQQTPGQGLQFLFEYFSETQRNKGNFPGRFSGRQFSNSRSEMNVSTLELGDSALYLCASSLEGSEDTEAFFGQGTRLTVV.